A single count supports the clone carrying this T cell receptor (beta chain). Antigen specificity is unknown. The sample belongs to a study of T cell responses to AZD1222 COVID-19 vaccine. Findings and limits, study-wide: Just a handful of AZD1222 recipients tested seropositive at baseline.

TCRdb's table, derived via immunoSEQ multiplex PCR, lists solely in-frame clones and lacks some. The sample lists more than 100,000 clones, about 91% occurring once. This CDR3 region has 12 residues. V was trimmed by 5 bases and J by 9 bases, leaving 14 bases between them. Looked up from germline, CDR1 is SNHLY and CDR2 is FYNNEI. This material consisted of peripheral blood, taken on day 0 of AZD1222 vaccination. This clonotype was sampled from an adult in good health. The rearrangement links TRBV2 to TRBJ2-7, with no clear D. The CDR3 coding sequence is TGTGCCAGCAGTTACAGTACTACGAGGCAGTACTTC. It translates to CASSYSTTRQYF.